The entry below describes one T cell receptor (beta chain). Its antigen is currently not known. There are no base qualities to consult, and no much larger clone falls within one base. The CDR3 contains 15 residues, cysteine and phenylalanine counted. Only the CDR3 DNA is retained, 45 bases long and in frame from the first base. Clipping removes 5 bases from V and 2 bases from J, with 5 as the unmatched junction base count. The germline V gene (reference sequence) sets CDR1 to MNHEY and CDR2 to SMNVEV. The record originates from a study of blood T cell repertoires in COVID-19 (dated by TCRdb to between 2020 and 2021). Concerning the study at large: The collaborator samples originated in the United States, Italy and Spain and spanned the acute and convalescent phases of COVID-19. The material from the prospective study consisted of cDNA or gDNA derived from T cells, B-cell-depleted T cells, or PBMCs. Subjects who had been exposed to COVID-19, were actively infected with it, or had recovered from it provided the deeply sampled blood TCRbeta repertoires that made up the dataset. The repertoires were made available in a free public database intended to serve as a resource for research on the immune response to SARS-CoV-2. The samples were drawn from two sources: the first 160 participants of the ongoing ImmuneRACE study, and 1,200 or so subjects contributed by 6 global collaborators. A de-identified subject ID, COVID-19 status, age in years and sex were almost always included in the sample metadata. Where HLA class I and class II types were available, the types were taken from metadata supplied by the sample provider, not from assay-based typing. The research as a whole found: How much clinical and demographic metadata was included differed by source and by participant, and the metadata was provided uncurated.

TCRbeta CDR3 regions were amplified from genomic DNA by means of the immunoSEQ Assay, a bias-controlled multiplex PCR. Per the authors' processing: Nucleated cell counts per sample were estimated from amplification of reference gene primers within the assay. To quantify the absolute abundance of each unique TCRbeta CDR3 rearrangement, sequence reads were collapsed and filtered. For each sample, productive Simpson clonality was calculated as the square root of Simpson's diversity index across productive rearrangements. TCRdb took this table from immuneACCESS and kept in-frame rearrangements with V and J called. Such tables lack part of the clones; where checked against another copy, unresolved V genes explain under half of the gap, and the rest is unexplained. The V and J calls and the clone size are those of that table, but D and trimming were determined from the DNA. Within this sample are over 200,000 clones, with approximately 82% of them counted one time only. The top ten clones comprise about 7.4% of the sample.

Whole blood was collected in K2EDTA tubes by collaborating institutions according to the institutions' own protocols. For TCRbeta analysis, collaborator samples were shipped as frozen whole blood, as isolated PBMCs, or as DNA extracted from either sample type. This TCR came from a woman aged 45-60 years with acute or convalescent COVID-19. The chain uses TRBV27 and TRBJ2-2; 7 bases in the junction line up with TRBD2. Sequenced: peripheral blood. Read as DNA, the sequence is TGTGCCAGCAGTATCCTAGCGGTAAACACCGGGGAGCTGTTTTTT. Translated, this gives CASSILAVNTGELFF.